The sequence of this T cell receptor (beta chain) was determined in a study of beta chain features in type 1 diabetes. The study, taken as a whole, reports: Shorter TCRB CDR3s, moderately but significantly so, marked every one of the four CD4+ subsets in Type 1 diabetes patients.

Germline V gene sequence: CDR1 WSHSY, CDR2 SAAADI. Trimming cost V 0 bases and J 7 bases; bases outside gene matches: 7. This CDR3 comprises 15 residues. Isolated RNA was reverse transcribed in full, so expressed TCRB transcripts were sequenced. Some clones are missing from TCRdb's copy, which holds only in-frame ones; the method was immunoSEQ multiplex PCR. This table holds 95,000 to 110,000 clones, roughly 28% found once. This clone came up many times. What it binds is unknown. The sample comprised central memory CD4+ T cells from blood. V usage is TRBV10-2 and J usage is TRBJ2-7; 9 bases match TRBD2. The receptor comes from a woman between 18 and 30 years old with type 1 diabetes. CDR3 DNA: TGCGCCAGCAGTGAGTCCGGGCTAGCGGGGAGAGAGCAGTACGTC. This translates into CASSESGLAGREQYV.